Listed here is a single TCR beta chain. Cohort 3 donors were reported recovered after two negative PCRs, clearance, or symptom resolution. Per the original methods: Amplification of reference gene primers was used by the study to estimate nucleated cell counts. This table comes from immunoSEQ multiplex PCR, and its TCRdb copy is limited to in-frame clones, with some not included. V and J calls and clone size are given by that table; D and trimming were obtained from the DNA. The sample carries 310,000 or so clones, 89% recorded once. This entry is derived from a study of blood T cell repertoires in COVID-19. The V and J ends lost 3 bases and 2 bases respectively, with 13 bases between them. Per the germline V gene, CDR1 is SGHNT and CDR2 is YENEEA. The CDR3 sequence is 16 residues long.

This chain links TRBV11-3 with TRBJ2-2, with a tentative D call TRBD2 (5 bases). The sample comprised PBMCs or T cells enriched from blood (not recorded which). The receptor comes from a woman aged 35 to 49 who had recovered from COVID-19. For the CDR3, the DNA is TGTGCCAGCAGCTTGGGCGGGCTAGCTAACACCGGGGAGCTGTTTTTT. Translated: CASSLGGLANTGELFF.